The rows below give T cell receptor beta chains drawn from one sample of a study of blood T cell repertoires in COVID-19. Produced via immunoSEQ multiplex PCR; TCRdb's table is partial and in-frame only. The top ten clones hold 18% of a sample with 70,000 to 90,000 clones, around four fifths of them seen once. Sequenced sample: peripheral blood. Every receptor here comes from a woman over 75 with acute or convalescent COVID-19. CDR3s include the opening cysteine and the closing phenylalanine or tryptophan. D genes are given only for firm matches. A row's size may be missing; if present it is once, few, many or a size class.

size: NA; D: NA; V: TRBV15; J: TRBJ2-7; CDR3: CATSRDEWYEQYF; DNA: TGTGCCACCAGCAGAGATGAGTGGTACGAGCAGTACTTC
size: NA; D: NA; V: TRBV7-9; J: TRBJ1-1; CDR3: CASSPDRPTEAFF; DNA: TGTGCCAGCAGCCCTGACAGGCCCACTGAAGCTTTCTTT
size: few; D: NA; V: TRBV19; J: TRBJ1-5; CDR3: CASSDSQLGNQPQHF; DNA: TGTGCCAGTAGCGACAGTCAGTTGGGCAATCAGCCCCAGCATTTT
size: few; D: NA; V: TRBV5-6; J: TRBJ1-6; CDR3: CASSLKASPLHF; DNA: TGTGCCAGCAGCTTGAAAGCTTCACCCCTCCACTTT
size: NA; D: TRBD1; V: TRBV4-1; J: TRBJ2-2; CDR3: CASRRDRAAGELFF; DNA: TGCGCCAGCAGACGGGACAGGGCTGCCGGGGAGCTGTTTTTT
size: NA; D: NA; V: TRBV7-3; J: TRBJ2-3; CDR3: CASSHRDGGAQYF; DNA: TGTGCCAGCAGCCACAGGGATGGAGGAGCGCAGTATTTT
size: NA; D: NA; V: TRBV2; J: TRBJ2-2; CDR3: CASTEEYTGELFF; DNA: TGTGCCAGCACCGAGGAGTACACCGGGGAGCTGTTTTTT
size: NA; D: TRBD2; V: TRBV10-3; J: TRBJ2-1; CDR3: CAISGGTGLAGGRERDEQFF; DNA: TGTGCCATCAGTGGCGGCACTGGACTAGCGGGAGGTAGGGAAAGGGATGAGCAGTTCTTC
size: NA; D: NA; V: TRBV29-1; J: TRBJ1-3; CDR3: CSVGSSGNTIYF; DNA: TGCAGCGTGGGGAGCTCTGGAAACACCATATATTTT
size: once; D: NA; V: TRBV11-3; J: TRBJ1-3; CDR3: CASSFLGRVAGNTIYF; DNA: TGTGCCAGCAGCTTCCTCGGCAGGGTAGCCGGAAACACCATATATTTT
size: NA; D: NA; V: TRBV9; J: TRBJ1-4; CDR3: CASSVDGPFGANEKLFF; DNA: TGTGCCAGCAGCGTAGACGGACCCTTCGGGGCTAATGAAAAACTGTTTTTT
size: NA; D: NA; V: TRBV18; J: TRBJ2-7; CDR3: CASSPSRASYEQYF; DNA: TGTGCCAGCTCACCGTCCAGGGCCTCCTACGAGCAGTACTTC
size: once; D: TRBD1; V: TRBV4-1; J: TRBJ2-1; CDR3: CASSLGQGAYNEQFF; DNA: TGCGCCAGCAGCCTTGGACAGGGGGCTTACAATGAGCAGTTCTTC
size: NA; D: NA; V: TRBV9; J: TRBJ1-5; CDR3: CASSVAGTPDQPQHF; DNA: TGTGCCAGCAGCGTAGCCGGGACACCGGATCAGCCCCAGCATTTT
size: NA; D: NA; V: TRBV3-1/TRBV3-2; J: TRBJ2-1; CDR3: CASSLSRGGGSYNEQFF; DNA: TGTGCCAGCAGCCTCTCCCGAGGGGGGGGCTCCTACAATGAGCAGTTCTTC
size: NA; D: NA; V: TRBV9; J: TRBJ2-4; CDR3: CASSASPGAKNIQYF; DNA: TGTGCCAGCAGCGCCAGCCCAGGTGCCAAAAACATTCAGTACTTC
size: NA; D: TRBD1; V: TRBV29-1; J: TRBJ1-2; CDR3: CSVDWDRTNYGYTF; DNA: TGCAGCGTTGATTGGGACAGGACGAACTATGGCTACACCTTC
size: NA; D: NA; V: TRBV7-6; J: TRBJ1-1; CDR3: CASSLSQDMNTEAFF; DNA: TGTGCCAGCAGCTTGTCTCAGGACATGAACACTGAAGCTTTCTTT
size: NA; D: NA; V: TRBV7-6; J: TRBJ2-6; CDR3: CASSFAASGANVLTF; DNA: TGTGCCAGCAGCTTTGCGGCCTCTGGGGCCAACGTCCTGACTTTC
size: NA; D: TRBD1; V: TRBV7-3; J: TRBJ2-5; CDR3: CASSPGQGGETQYF; DNA: TGTGCCAGCAGCCCTGGACAGGGGGGCGAGACCCAGTACTTC
size: NA; D: NA; V: TRBV3-1/TRBV3-2; J: TRBJ1-2; CDR3: CASSHRQEPGYTF; DNA: TGTGCCAGCAGCCATCGACAGGAGCCTGGCTACACCTTC
size: NA; D: NA; V: TRBV11-2; J: TRBJ1-5; CDR3: CASSLEEEQPQHF; DNA: TGTGCCAGCAGCTTAGAGGAGGAGCAGCCCCAGCATTTT
size: NA; D: NA; V: TRBV2; J: TRBJ1-5; CDR3: CASSGQGGNQPQHF; DNA: TGTGCCAGCAGTGGGCAGGGAGGGAATCAGCCCCAGCATTTT
size: NA; D: NA; V: TRBV7-9; J: TRBJ2-1; CDR3: CASNQGTYNEQFF; DNA: TGTGCCAGCAACCAGGGGACCTACAATGAGCAGTTCTTC